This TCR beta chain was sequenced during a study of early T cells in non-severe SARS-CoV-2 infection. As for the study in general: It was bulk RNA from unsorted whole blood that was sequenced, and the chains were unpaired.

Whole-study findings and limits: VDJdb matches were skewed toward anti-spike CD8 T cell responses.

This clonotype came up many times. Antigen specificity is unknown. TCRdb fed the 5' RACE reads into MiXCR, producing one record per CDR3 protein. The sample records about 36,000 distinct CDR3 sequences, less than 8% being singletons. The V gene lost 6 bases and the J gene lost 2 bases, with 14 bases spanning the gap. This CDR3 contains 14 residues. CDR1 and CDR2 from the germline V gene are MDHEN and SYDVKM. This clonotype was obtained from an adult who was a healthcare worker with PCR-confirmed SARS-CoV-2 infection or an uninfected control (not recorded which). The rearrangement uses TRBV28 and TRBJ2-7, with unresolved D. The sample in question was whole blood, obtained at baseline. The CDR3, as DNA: TGTGCCAGCAGGGTATCGTCAGGAACCTACGAGCAGTACTTC. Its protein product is CASRVSSGTYEQYF.